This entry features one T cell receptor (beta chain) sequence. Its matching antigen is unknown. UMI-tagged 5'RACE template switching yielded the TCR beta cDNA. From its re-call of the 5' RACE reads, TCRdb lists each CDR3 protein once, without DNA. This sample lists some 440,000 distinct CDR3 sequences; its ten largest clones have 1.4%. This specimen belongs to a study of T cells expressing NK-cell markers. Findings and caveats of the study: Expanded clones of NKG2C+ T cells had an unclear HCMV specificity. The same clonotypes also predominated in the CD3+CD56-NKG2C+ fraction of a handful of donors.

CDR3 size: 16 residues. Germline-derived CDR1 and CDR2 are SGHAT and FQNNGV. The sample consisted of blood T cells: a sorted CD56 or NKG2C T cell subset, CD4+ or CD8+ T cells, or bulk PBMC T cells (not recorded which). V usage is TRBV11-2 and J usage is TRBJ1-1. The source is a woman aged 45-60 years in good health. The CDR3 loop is CASSLGVTGPNTEAFF.